Presented here are 22 T cell receptor beta chains from one specimen sequenced in a study of early T cells in non-severe SARS-CoV-2 infection. TCRdb used MiXCR to reprocess the 5' RACE reads, holding one entry per CDR3 protein. The sample includes 40,000 to 60,000 distinct CDR3 sequences, more than 5.5% seen only once; the top ten take 2.8%. The sequencing here drew on whole blood, taken at baseline. These receptors were collected from an adult who was a healthcare worker with PCR-confirmed SARS-CoV-2 infection or an uninfected control (not recorded which).

The chain joins TRBV20-1 to TRBJ1-2, with a possible D match to TRBD1 (6 bases). The CDR3 has 12 residues. Trimming shortened V by 4 bases and J by 4 bases, and 10 bases separated the two germline ends. Germline V CDR1 and CDR2: DFQATT, SNEGSKA (reference sequence). CDR3 sequence reads: CSAIRDTYGYTF. The CDR3 DNA reads as TGCAGTGCTATCCGGGACACCTATGGCTACACCTTC.

In its sample, this clonotype was seen a few times. V is TRBV2 and J is TRBJ1-6; D unclear. V lost 6 bases to trimming and J lost 7 bases, with 10 bases between them. Germline values: CDR1 SNHLY, CDR2 FYNNEI. The CDR3 spans 13 residues. CDR3 loop: CASRGSRNSPLHF. As DNA, the CDR3 is TGTGCCAGCAGAGGCAGTAGGAATTCACCCCTCCACTTT.

This clonotype was picked up many times. The V call is TRBV20-1, the J call TRBJ2-4; tentatively, D is TRBD2 (6 bases). The CDR3 runs 16 residues. Germline V gives CDR1 DFQATT, CDR2 SNEGSKA (reference sequence). The V end was cut by 1 base, the J end by 8 bases, with 21 bases between. The CDR3: CSARVFGRDLMYIQYF. CDR3 bases: TGCAGTGCTAGAGTTTTTGGCCGGGACTTGATGTACATTCAGTACTTC.

In its sample, this clonotype was seen many times. The chain is built from TRBV13 and TRBJ2-1; D is possibly TRBD1 (5 bases). Trimming removed 0 bases at V and 3 bases at J, with 9 bases between. Per the germline V gene, CDR1 is PRHDT and CDR2 is FYEKMQ (reference sequence). This CDR3 has 15 residues. The CDR3 loop is CASSLGQDHYNEQFF. The CDR3 DNA reads TGTGCCAGCAGCTTAGGACAGGACCACTACAATGAGCAGTTCTTC.

J is TRBJ2-4 and V is TRBV12-3 or TRBV12-4; D gene ambiguous. V was clipped by 4 bases and J by 0 bases, with 10 bases between them. The CDR3 totals 15 residues. The CDR3 protein is CASSSVPKAKNIQYF. CDR3 DNA sequence: TGTGCCAGCAGTTCCGTGCCAAAAGCCAAAAACATTCAGTACTTC.

This clonotype has a handful of counts. The CDR3 region is CASSPLGPFTDTQYF. The CDR3 DNA is TGTGCCAGCAGTCCCCTCGGACCGTTCACAGATACGCAGTATTTT. This sequence joins TRBV6-2 or TRBV6-3 and TRBJ2-3; D unresolved. This CDR3 comprises 15 residues. Germline V gene lookup returns CDR1 MNHEY and CDR2 SVGEGT. V gave up 5 bases and J gave up 2 bases, with 14 bases separating them.

This clonotype occurred many times. This chain uses TRBV5-1 with TRBJ1-2; D remains ambiguous. Germline V gene lookup returns CDR1 SGHRS and CDR2 YFSETQ. The CDR3 has 13 residues. With 4 bases removed from V and 3 bases from J, the gap between germline ends came to 10 bases. CDR3 region: CASSPDGDYGYTF. The DNA for the CDR3 is TGCGCCAGCAGCCCGGACGGGGACTATGGCTACACCTTC.

The V gene is TRBV2, the J gene TRBJ1-2; D is possibly TRBD1 (6 bases). Trimming removed 5 bases at V and 0 bases at J, with 13 bases between. Germline CDR1 and CDR2: SNHLY and FYNNEI. The CDR3 covers 15 residues. Here the CDR3 DNA reads TGTGCCAGCAGTCCACAGGGACTTTCTAACTATGGCTACACCTTC. Its translation: CASSPQGLSNYGYTF. Full variable domain (outside the CDR3, taken from reference TRBV2 and TRBJ1-2): EPEVTQTPSHQVTQMGQEVILRCVPISNHLYFYWYRQILGQKVEFLVSFYNNEISEKSEIFDDQFSVERPDGSNFTLKIRSTKLEDSAMYFCASSPQGLSNYGYTFGSGTRLTVV.

This clonotype was found a few times. This sequence joins TRBV5-1 and TRBJ1-1; D ambiguous. CDR3 length equals 11 residues. Trimming took 0 bases from V and 11 from J, leaving 8 bases between them. Germline V lookup: CDR1 SGHRS, CDR2 YFSETQ. CDR3 in amino acids: CASSLGSAAFF. The CDR3 DNA reads TGCGCCAGCAGCTTGGGGTCTGCGGCTTTCTTT.

In this sample, this clonotype turned up many times. The rearrangement links TRBV4-1 to TRBJ1-5; weak D call: TRBD1 (6 bases). Germline values: CDR1 MGHRA, CDR2 YSYEKL. V shed 0 bases and J shed 6 bases, with 18 bases lying between them. The CDR3 loop spans 17 amino acids. CDR3 in amino acids: CASSQEPRTDDGQPQHF. Here the CDR3 DNA reads TGCGCCAGCAGCCAAGAACCCCGGACAGATGATGGTCAGCCCCAGCATTTT.

This clonotype showed up many times. V gene TRBV20-1 combines with J gene TRBJ1-5; D might be TRBD1 (6 bases). The CDR3 runs 13 residues. Germline V gene data show CDR1 as DFQATT and CDR2 as SNEGSKA (reference sequence). The ends were cut back, 6 bases at V and 3 bases at J, with 12 bases in the middle. This CDR3 reads CSATQGSNQPQHF. The CDR3 DNA follows: TGCAGTGCCACGCAGGGGTCCAATCAGCCCCAGCATTTT.

This rearrangement joins TRBV5-8 to TRBJ1-5; D is uncertain. This CDR3 comprises 13 residues. V lost 4 bases and J 1 base, leaving 6 bases between the germline ends. Per germline, CDR1 SGHTS and CDR2 YDEGEE. The chain's CDR3 is CASSHDSNQPQHF. The CDR3 DNA is TGTGCCAGCAGCCACGACAGCAATCAGCCCCAGCATTTT.

The J gene is TRBJ1-1, the V gene TRBV29-1; D might be TRBD1 (6 bases). Germline-derived CDR1 and CDR2 are SQVTM and ANQGSEA. The CDR3 has 13 amino acids. Trimming left V 2 bases short and J 6 bases short, with 13 bases between. The CDR3 region is CSVENRVIPEAFF. DNA of the CDR3: TGCAGCGTTGAAAACAGGGTTATACCTGAAGCTTTCTTT.

This clonotype has a count of ten or more. V is TRBV3-1 and J is TRBJ2-7, with D perhaps matching TRBD1 or TRBD2 (6 bases each). Looked up from germline, CDR1 is LGHDT and CDR2 is YNNKEL (reference sequence). The CDR3 loop spans 14 amino acids. Trimming shortened V by 3 bases and J by 2 bases, and 11 bases separated the two germline ends. CDR3: CASSQRDTPYEQYF. The CDR3 nucleotides are TGTGCCAGCAGCCAGCGGGACACCCCCTACGAGCAGTACTTC.

In its sample, this clonotype was seen many times. The V and J genes are TRBV7-8 and TRBJ2-7; D may be TRBD1 or TRBD2 (5 bases each). Trimming stripped 0 bases from V and 10 bases from J, with 13 bases between. This CDR3 is built from 13 residues. Germline-derived CDR1 and CDR2 are SGHVS and FQNEAQ. DNA of the CDR3: TGTGCCAGCAGCTTAGCGAGGGACCCAGAACAGTACTTC. It translates to CASSLARDPEQYF.

This clonotype was observed many times. The chain links TRBV6-2 or TRBV6-3 to TRBJ2-5; D may correspond to TRBD1 or TRBD2 (5 bases each). Trimming took 8 bases from V and 4 from J, leaving 20 bases between them. The CDR3 has 15 residues. Looked up from germline, CDR1 is MNHEY and CDR2 is SVGEGT. The CDR3 sequence: CASVRDPRTGETQYF. The CDR3 nucleotides are TGTGCCAGCGTTCGGGACCCTAGGACTGGAGAGACCCAGTACTTC.

In this sample, this clonotype turned up a few times. The rearrangement links TRBV7-6 to TRBJ1-1; 11 nucleotides agree with TRBD1. The CDR3 contains 15 residues. With V trimmed by 5 bases and J by 4 bases, 6 bases remained unmatched. Germline CDR1 and CDR2: SGHVS and FNYEAQ. CDR3 in DNA: TGTGCCAGCAGCCCCAGGACAGGGGGCGTCACTGAAGCTTTCTTT. Translating gives CASSPRTGGVTEAFF.

At least ten counts were recorded for this clonotype. J is TRBJ1-5 and V is TRBV6-2 or TRBV6-3; 9 bases are shared with TRBD1. The germline V gene encodes CDR1 MNHEY and CDR2 SVGEGT. With V trimmed by 6 bases and J by 4 bases, 7 bases remained unmatched. The CDR3 is 15 residues long. The chain's CDR3 is CASRPGQGGNQPQHF. Written as DNA, the CDR3 is TGTGCCAGCAGACCGGGACAGGGTGGTAATCAGCCCCAGCATTTT.

This clonotype was recorded many times. This may be a read error: a much more frequent sequence differs by one nucleotide. This chain joins TRBV28 and TRBJ2-7; D gene unclear. V lost 6 bases, J lost 1 base, and 4 bases lay in between. Germline V CDR1 and CDR2: MDHEN, SYDVKM. The CDR3 runs 11 residues. CDR3 nucleotide sequence: TGTGCCAGCAGGCATTCCTACGAGCAGTACTTC. This translates into CASRHSYEQYF.

This clonotype has just a few counts. This rearrangement joins TRBV6-6 to TRBJ2-5; 8 bases agree with TRBD1. V was pared by 2 bases and J by 5 bases, with 4 bases of the junction left unmatched. The CDR3 is 14 residues long. From germline, CDR1 is MNHNY and CDR2 SVGAGI (reference sequence). The CDR3 bases are TGTGCCAGCAGTTACCGGACAGGGTGGGAGACCCAGTACTTC. Encoded protein: CASSYRTGWETQYF.

Many counts were recorded for this clonotype. The chain couples TRBV7-2 to TRBJ2-1, with TRBD2 as a possible D gene (5 bases). V was trimmed by 4 bases and J by 7 bases, leaving 11 bases between them. Germline CDR1 reads SGHTA; CDR2 reads FQGNSA. CDR3 length equals 13 residues. The CDR3 region has the DNA TGTGCCAGCAGCTCCGCACGGGAAAATGAGCAGTTCTTC. Its translation: CASSSARENEQFF.

This clonotype has at least ten counts. The CDR3 region is CASSLAASGVFYEQYF. The CDR3, as DNA: TGTGCCAGCAGCTTAGCAGCTAGCGGCGTATTCTACGAGCAGTACTTC. The rearrangement joins TRBV7-2 to TRBJ2-7, with TRBD2 identical over 7 bases. CDR1 is SGHTA, CDR2 FQGNSA, per germline. The CDR3 totals 16 residues. Germline trimming cut 0 bases from V and 3 bases from J; bases unmatched to any gene: 8.